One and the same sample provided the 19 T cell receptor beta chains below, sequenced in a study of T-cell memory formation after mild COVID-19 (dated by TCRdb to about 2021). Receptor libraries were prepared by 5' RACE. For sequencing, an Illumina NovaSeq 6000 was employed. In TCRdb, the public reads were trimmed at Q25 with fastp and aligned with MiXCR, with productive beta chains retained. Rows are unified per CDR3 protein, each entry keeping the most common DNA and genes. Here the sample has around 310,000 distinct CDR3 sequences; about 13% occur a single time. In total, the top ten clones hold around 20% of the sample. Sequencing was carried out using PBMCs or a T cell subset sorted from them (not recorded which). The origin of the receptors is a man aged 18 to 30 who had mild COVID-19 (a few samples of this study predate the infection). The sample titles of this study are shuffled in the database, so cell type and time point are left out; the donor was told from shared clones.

CDR3 sequence (DNA): TGTGCCAGCAGTTTTATAAATCAAGGAGAAAAACTGTTTTTT. The encoded protein is CASSFINQGEKLFF. The V and J genes are TRBV12-3 or TRBV12-4 and TRBJ1-4; D gene uncertain. The CDR3 contains 14 residues. The V gene lost 3 bases and the J gene lost 8 bases, with 13 bases spanning the gap.

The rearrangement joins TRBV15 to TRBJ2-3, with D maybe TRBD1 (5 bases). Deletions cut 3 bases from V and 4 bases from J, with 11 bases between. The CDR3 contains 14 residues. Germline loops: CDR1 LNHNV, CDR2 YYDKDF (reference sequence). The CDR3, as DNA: TGTGCCACCAGCAGCCGGACACCATCAGATACGCAGTATTTT. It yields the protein CATSSRTPSDTQYF.

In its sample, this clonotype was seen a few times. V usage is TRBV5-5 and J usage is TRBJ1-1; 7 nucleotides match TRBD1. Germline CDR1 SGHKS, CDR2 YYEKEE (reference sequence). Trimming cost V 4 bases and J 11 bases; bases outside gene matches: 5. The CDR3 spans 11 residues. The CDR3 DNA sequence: TGTGCCAGCAGCGCGGACAGGAGCGCTTTCTTT. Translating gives CASSADRSAFF.

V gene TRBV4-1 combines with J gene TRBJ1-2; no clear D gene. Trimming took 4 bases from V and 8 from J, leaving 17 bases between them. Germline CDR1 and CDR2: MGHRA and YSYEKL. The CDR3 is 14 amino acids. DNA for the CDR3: TGCGCCAGCAGCCCCGGAGGGAGGATGGGCGGCTACACCTTC. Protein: CASSPGGRMGGYTF.

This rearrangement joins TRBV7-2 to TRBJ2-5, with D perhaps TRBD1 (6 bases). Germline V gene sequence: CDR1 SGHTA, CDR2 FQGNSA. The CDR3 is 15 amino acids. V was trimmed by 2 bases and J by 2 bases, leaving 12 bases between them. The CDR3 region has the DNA TGTGCCAGCAGCTTACGATGGGACATTCAAGAGACCCAGTACTTC. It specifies CASSLRWDIQETQYF.

CDR3: CASSYQDFEKLFF. As DNA, the CDR3 is TGTGCCAGCAGTTACCAGGATTTCGAAAAACTGTTTTTT. This chain links TRBV6-2 or TRBV6-3 with TRBJ1-4; D remains unclear. The V gene lost 2 bases and the J gene lost 8 bases, with 9 bases spanning the gap. This CDR3 region has 13 residues. Germline V lookup: CDR1 MNHEY, CDR2 SVGEGT.

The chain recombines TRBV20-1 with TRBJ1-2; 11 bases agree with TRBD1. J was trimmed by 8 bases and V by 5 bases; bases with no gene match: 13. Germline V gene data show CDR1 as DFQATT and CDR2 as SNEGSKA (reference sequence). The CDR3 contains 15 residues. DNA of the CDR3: TGCAGTGCTCGACCGGGACAGGGGGTAGTCGGCGGCTACACCTTC. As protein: CSARPGQGVVGGYTF.

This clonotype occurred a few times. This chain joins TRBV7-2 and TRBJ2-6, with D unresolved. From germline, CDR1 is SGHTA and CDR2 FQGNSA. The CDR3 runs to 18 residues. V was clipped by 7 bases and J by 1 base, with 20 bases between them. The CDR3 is CASTPRINPRSGANVLTF. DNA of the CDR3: TGTGCCAGCACCCCCCGGATAAATCCTCGATCTGGGGCCAACGTCCTGACTTTC. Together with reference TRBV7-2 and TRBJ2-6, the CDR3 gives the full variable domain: GAGVSQSPSNKVTEKGKDVELRCDPISGHTALYWYRQSLGQGLEFLIYFQGNSAPDKSGLPSDRFSAERTGGSVSTLTIQRTQQEDSAVYLCASTPRINPRSGANVLTFGAGSRLTVL.

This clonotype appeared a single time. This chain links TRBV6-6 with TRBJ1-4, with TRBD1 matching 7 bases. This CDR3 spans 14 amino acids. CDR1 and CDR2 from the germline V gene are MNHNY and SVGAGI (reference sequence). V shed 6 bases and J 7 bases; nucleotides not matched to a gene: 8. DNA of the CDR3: TGTGCCAGCAGCTCTGGGACAGACGCTGAAAAACTGTTTTTT. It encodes CASSSGTDAEKLFF.

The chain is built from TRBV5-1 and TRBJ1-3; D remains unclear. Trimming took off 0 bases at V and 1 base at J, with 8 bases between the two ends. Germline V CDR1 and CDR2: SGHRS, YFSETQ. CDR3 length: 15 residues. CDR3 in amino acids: CASSLATASGNTIYF. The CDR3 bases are TGCGCCAGCAGCTTGGCCACAGCTTCTGGAAACACCATATATTTT. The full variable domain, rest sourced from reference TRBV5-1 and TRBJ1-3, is KAGVTQTPRYLIKTRGQQVTLSCSPISGHRSVSWYQQTPGQGLQFLFEYFSETQRNKGNFPGRFSGRQFSNSRSEMNVSTLELGDSALYLCASSLATASGNTIYFGEGSWLTVV.

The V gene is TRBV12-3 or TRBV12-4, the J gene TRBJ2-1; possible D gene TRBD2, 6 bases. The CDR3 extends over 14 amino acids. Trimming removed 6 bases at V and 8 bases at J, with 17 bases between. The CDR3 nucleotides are TGTGCCAGCAGGCCGGGACTTAGCGTCCATGAGCAGTTCTTC. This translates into CASRPGLSVHEQFF.

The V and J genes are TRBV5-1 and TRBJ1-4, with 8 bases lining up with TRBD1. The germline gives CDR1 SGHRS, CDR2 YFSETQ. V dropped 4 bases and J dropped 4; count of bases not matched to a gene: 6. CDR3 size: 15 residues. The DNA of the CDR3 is TGCGCCAGCAGCACCCCAGGGGGCAATAATGAAAAACTGTTTTTT. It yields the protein CASSTPGGNNEKLFF.

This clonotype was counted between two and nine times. The CDR3 DNA reads TGCAGTGCAACGTCGGCTAGCGGGACGACAGATACGCAGTATTTT. As protein: CSATSASGTTDTQYF. The rearrangement uses TRBV20-1 and TRBJ2-3; TRBD2 matches at 9 bases. Losses at the gene ends were 6 bases for V and 3 bases for J; bases not matched to a gene: 10. Germline CDR1 is DFQATT and CDR2 is SNEGSKA (reference sequence). The CDR3 contains 15 residues.

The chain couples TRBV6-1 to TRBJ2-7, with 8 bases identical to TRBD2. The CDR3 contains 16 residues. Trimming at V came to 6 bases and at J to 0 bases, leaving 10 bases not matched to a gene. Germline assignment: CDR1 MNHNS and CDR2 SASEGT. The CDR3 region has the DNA TGTGCCAGCAGCCGGGTGGGCGGGGGGTCCTCCTACGAGCAGTACGTC. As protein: CASSRVGGGSSYEQYV.

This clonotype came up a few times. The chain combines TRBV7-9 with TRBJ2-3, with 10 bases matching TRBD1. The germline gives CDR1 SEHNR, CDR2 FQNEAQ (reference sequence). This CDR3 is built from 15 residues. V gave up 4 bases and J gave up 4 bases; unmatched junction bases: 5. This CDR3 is CASSSGTGASDTQYF. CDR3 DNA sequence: TGTGCCAGCAGCTCCGGGACAGGGGCCTCAGATACGCAGTATTTT.

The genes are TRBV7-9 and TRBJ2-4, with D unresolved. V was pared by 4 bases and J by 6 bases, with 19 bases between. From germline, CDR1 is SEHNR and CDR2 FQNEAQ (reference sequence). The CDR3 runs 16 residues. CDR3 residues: CASSSFPPMTRNIQYF. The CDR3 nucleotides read TGTGCCAGCAGCTCGTTTCCACCCATGACAAGAAACATTCAGTACTTC.

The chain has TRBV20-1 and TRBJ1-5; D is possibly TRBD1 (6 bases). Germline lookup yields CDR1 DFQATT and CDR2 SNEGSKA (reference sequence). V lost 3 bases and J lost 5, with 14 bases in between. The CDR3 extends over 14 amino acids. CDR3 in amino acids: CSARAWGQDQPQHF. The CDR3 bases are TGCAGTGCTAGGGCATGGGGGCAGGATCAGCCCCAGCATTTT.

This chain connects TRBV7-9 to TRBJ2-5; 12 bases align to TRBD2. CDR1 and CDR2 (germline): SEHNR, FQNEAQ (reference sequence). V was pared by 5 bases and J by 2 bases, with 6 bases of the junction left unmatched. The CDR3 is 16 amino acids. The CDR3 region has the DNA TGTGCCAGCAGCGGACGGACTAGCGGGGCTCAAGAGACCCAGTACTTC. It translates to CASSGRTSGAQETQYF.

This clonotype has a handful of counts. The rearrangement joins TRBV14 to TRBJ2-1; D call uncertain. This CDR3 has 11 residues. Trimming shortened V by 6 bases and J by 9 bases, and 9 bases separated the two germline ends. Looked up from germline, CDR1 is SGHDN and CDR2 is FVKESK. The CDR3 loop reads CASSDFSEQFF. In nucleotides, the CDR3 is TGTGCCAGCAGTGACTTTAGTGAGCAGTTCTTC.